These 25 T cell receptor beta chains were sequenced from one sample in a study of OX40 agonist ivuxolimab in advanced cancers. Method: immunoSEQ multiplex PCR; TCRdb's copy keeps in-frame clones and lacks some. The sample consists of some 86,000 clones, 70% to 90% of them appearing once. Here the sequenced sample was CD4+ or CD8+ T cells sorted from blood, taken in a trial of the OX40 agonist ivuxolimab. The receptor set was obtained from an adult with an advanced solid tumor such as melanoma, head and neck, liver or kidney cancer.

The genes are TRBV5-4 and TRBJ2-7; D possibly corresponds to TRBD2 (5 bases). The ends were cut back, 3 bases at V and 5 bases at J, with 15 bases in the middle. Germline V gene data show CDR1 as SGHNT and CDR2 as YYREEE (reference sequence). This CDR3 has 14 residues. The CDR3 region has the DNA TGTGCCAGCAGCTACGGACTCTCTAAGGACGAGCAGTACTTC. It codes for CASSYGLSKDEQYF.

The chain joins TRBV11-1 to TRBJ2-3, with D hard to call. V shed 1 base and J shed 4 bases, with 9 bases lying between them. Germline-derived CDR1 and CDR2 are SGHAT and FQDESV (reference sequence). This CDR3 has 14 amino acids. This chain's CDR3 is CASSLVGGADTQYF. The CDR3 DNA is TGTGCCAGCAGCTTAGTGGGTGGGGCAGATACGCAGTATTTT.

The CDR3, as DNA: TGTGCCAGTAGTATCCTAAAGACCGGGGAGCTGTTTTTT. Protein product: CASSILKTGELFF. The V call is TRBV19, the J call TRBJ2-2; D gene ambiguous. The CDR3 runs 13 residues. Trimming left V 3 bases short and J 5 bases short, with 7 bases between. Germline-derived CDR1 and CDR2 are LNHDA and SQIVND (reference sequence). The full variable domain, rest sourced from reference TRBV19 and TRBJ2-2, is DGGITQSPKYLFRKEGQNVTLSCEQNLNHDAMYWYRQDPGQGLRLIYYSQIVNDFQKGDIAEGYSVSREKKESFPLTVTSAQKNPTAFYLCASSILKTGELFFGEGSRLTVL.

The CDR3 sequence is CASSPLDSSGTGELFF. CDR3 nucleotides: TGTGCCAGCAGTCCCCTCGACAGTTCGGGCACCGGGGAGCTGTTTTTT. V gene TRBV27 combines with J gene TRBJ2-2, with D possibly matching TRBD1 (5 bases). The germline gives CDR1 MNHEY, CDR2 SMNVEV (reference sequence). The germline V and J ends were trimmed by 5 bases and 4 bases, with 17 bases remaining between them. The CDR3 contains 16 residues.

The V gene is TRBV14, the J gene TRBJ2-2, with 8 bases fitting TRBD2. Germline trimming cut 6 bases from V and 7 bases from J; bases unmatched to any gene: 10. This CDR3 comprises 15 residues. CDR1 and CDR2 from the germline V gene are SGHDN and FVKESK. As DNA, the CDR3 is TGTGCCAGCAGTCATGTAGCGGGATGGAGCGGGGAGCTGTTTTTT. Protein sequence: CASSHVAGWSGELFF. The variable domain in full, completed from reference TRBV14 and TRBJ2-2, reads EAGVTQFPSHSVIEKGQTVTLRCDPISGHDNLYWYRRVMGKEIKFLLHFVKESKQDESGMPNNRFLAERTGGTYSTLKVQPAELEDSGVYFCASSHVAGWSGELFFGEGSRLTVL.

The chain couples TRBV4-1 to TRBJ2-1; 7 nucleotides match TRBD1. This CDR3 is 14 amino acids long. The germline CDR1 and CDR2 sequences are MGHRA and YSYEKL. Trimming at V came to 8 bases and at J to 7 bases, leaving 11 bases not matched to a gene. The CDR3 region is CASRATGFVNEQFF. CDR3 coding DNA: TGCGCCAGCCGGGCGACAGGGTTCGTGAATGAGCAGTTCTTC.

This clone was counted a single time. The V call is TRBV28, the J call TRBJ2-5; 8 bases align to TRBD2. The CDR3 is 15 amino acids. Per the germline V gene, CDR1 is MDHEN and CDR2 is SYDVKM. Trimming cost V 6 bases and J 5 bases; bases outside gene matches: 11. CDR3 protein: CASSPHRGGGETQYF. The CDR3 DNA sequence: TGTGCCAGCAGCCCCCACCGGGGGGGCGGGGAGACCCAGTACTTC.

V and J are TRBV2 and TRBJ2-1; 12 bases align to TRBD2. J gave up 9 bases and V 0 bases, and 6 bases lay outside the gene matches. Germline V lookup: CDR1 SNHLY, CDR2 FYNNEI. This CDR3 has 16 residues. CDR3 sequence: CASSEADGTSGSEQFF. In DNA form, the CDR3 reads TGTGCCAGCAGTGAAGCGGACGGGACTAGCGGGTCTGAGCAGTTCTTC.

This clone has just a few counts. This chain links TRBV27 with TRBJ2-3; weak D call: TRBD2 (5 bases). Germline assignment: CDR1 MNHEY and CDR2 SMNVEV (reference sequence). The CDR3 totals 16 residues. V was clipped by 2 bases and J by 2 bases, with 14 bases between them. The CDR3 DNA follows: TGTGCCAGCAGTTTAAGGGCCGGGAATCCCACAGATACGCAGTATTTT. Its translation is CASSLRAGNPTDTQYF.

The chain joins TRBV5-8 to TRBJ2-7; TRBD2 aligns across 7 bases. Germline V CDR1 and CDR2: SGHTS, YDEGEE. The J segment lost 0 bases and the V segment lost 5 bases, leaving 14 bases of the junction unmatched. The CDR3 consists of 17 residues. CDR3 in DNA: TGTGCCAGCAGATATGGCCCCGACAGCGGGAACTCCTACGAGCAGTACTTC. Protein sequence: CASRYGPDSGNSYEQYF.

This chain connects TRBV5-4 to TRBJ1-6; TRBD1 matches 11 bases. Germline V gene data show CDR1 as SGHNT and CDR2 as YYREEE (reference sequence). The CDR3 sequence is 16 residues long. The V segment lost 3 bases and the J segment 13 bases; nucleotides outside the gene matches: 12. The CDR3: CASSWWTGGAGVPLHF. For the CDR3, the DNA is TGTGCCAGCAGCTGGTGGACAGGGGGCGCCGGGGTGCCCCTCCACTTT.

The chain is built from TRBV27 and TRBJ2-1; D possibly corresponds to TRBD2 (7 bases). With 1 base removed from V and 5 bases from J, the gap between germline ends came to 12 bases. The V gene's germline CDR1 is MNHEY and CDR2 SMNVEV (reference sequence). The CDR3 extends over 15 amino acids. CDR3 bases: TGTGCCAGCAGTTTATTGAGCGGGACAAACAATGAGCAGTTCTTC. This encodes CASSLLSGTNNEQFF.

The chain employs TRBV7-8 and TRBJ1-5, with D possibly being TRBD1 (5 bases). V was trimmed by 3 bases and J by 1 base, leaving 10 bases between them. This CDR3 has 15 amino acids. Looked up from germline, CDR1 is SGHVS and CDR2 is FQNEAQ. Here the CDR3 reads CASSFGRDSNQPQHF. The CDR3 DNA is TGTGCCAGCAGCTTCGGCAGGGACAGCAATCAGCCCCAGCATTTT.

This chain connects TRBV18 to TRBJ2-5; D gene ambiguous. Trimming cost V 3 bases and J 2 bases, with 16 bases left between them. From germline, CDR1 is KGHSH and CDR2 LQKENI. This CDR3 is 16 amino acids long. Here the CDR3 DNA reads TGTGCCAGCTCACCGGTTTTCGACGGTATTCAAGAGACCCAGTACTTC. It translates to CASSPVFDGIQETQYF.

This chain joins TRBV7-3 and TRBJ2-3; unclear D gene. Germline CDR1 SGHTA, CDR2 FQGTGA. Trimming pared 2 bases from V and 2 bases from J, leaving 14 bases between. The CDR3 is 16 residues long. The CDR3 sequence: CASSLEGQTLTDTQYF. In nucleotides, the CDR3 is TGTGCCAGCAGCTTAGAAGGGCAGACACTCACAGATACGCAGTATTTT.

The CDR3 sequence: CASSLGSRGESPGELFF. CDR3 coding DNA: TGTGCCAGCAGCTTAGGCTCCAGGGGCGAATCCCCCGGGGAGCTGTTTTTT. The chain uses TRBV13 and TRBJ2-2; D is possibly TRBD1 (6 bases). The CDR3 length is 17 residues. V lost 0 bases to trimming and J lost 6 bases, with 17 bases between them. The germline CDR1 and CDR2 sequences are PRHDT and FYEKMQ (reference sequence).

This clone was counted a single time. This chain uses TRBV9 with TRBJ2-7, with 7 bases identical to TRBD2. The CDR3 runs 15 residues. Germline V gene lookup returns CDR1 SGDLS and CDR2 YYNGEE. V gave up 4 bases and J gave up 0 bases; unmatched junction bases: 7. CDR3 amino acids: CASSPQGGSSYEQYF. In nucleotides, the CDR3 is TGTGCCAGCAGCCCGCAGGGAGGGAGCTCCTACGAGCAGTACTTC.

This rearrangement joins TRBV9 to TRBJ2-7; D is uncertain. The CDR3 extends over 13 amino acids. Germline CDR1 reads SGDLS; CDR2 reads YYNGEE. V was shortened by 2 bases and J by 6 bases, with 12 bases between the two germline ends. The CDR3 DNA reads TGTGCCAGCAGCGTTAGTCCCCGCGGCGAGCAGTACTTC. This sequence encodes CASSVSPRGEQYF. The entire variable domain, with the rest obtained from reference TRBV9 and TRBJ2-7, is as follows: DSGVTQTPKHLITATGQRVTLRCSPRSGDLSVYWYQQSLDQGLQFLIQYYNGEERAKGNILERFSAQQFPDLHSELNLSSLELGDSALYFCASSVSPRGEQYFGPGTRLTVT.

The chain carries TRBV9 and TRBJ1-1, with 9 positions matching TRBD1. V dropped 4 bases and J dropped 5; count of bases not matched to a gene: 9. The germline V gene has CDR1 SGDLS and CDR2 YYNGEE. The CDR3 has 15 residues. DNA of the CDR3: TGTGCCAGCAGCACGGGACAGGGAGTAGCAACTGAAGCTTTCTTT. Translating gives CASSTGQGVATEAFF. The full variable domain, its missing parts supplied by reference TRBV9 and TRBJ1-1, is DSGVTQTPKHLITATGQRVTLRCSPRSGDLSVYWYQQSLDQGLQFLIQYYNGEERAKGNILERFSAQQFPDLHSELNLSSLELGDSALYFCASSTGQGVATEAFFGQGTRLTVV.

CDR3 DNA sequence: TGTGCCAGCAGGAGACAGGGGGCATGGGGCGAGCAGTACTTC. This codes for CASRRQGAWGEQYF. The chain joins TRBV2 to TRBJ2-5, with 10 bases lining up with TRBD1. Gene TRBJ2-7 matches the end of the DNA better, so the J call may be wrong. The CDR3 extends over 14 amino acids. Per the germline V gene, CDR1 is SNHLY and CDR2 is FYNNEI.

This clone came up a few times. V gene TRBV18 combines with J gene TRBJ2-1; 13 nucleotides align to TRBD2. The CDR3 has 15 residues. Unmatched junction bases numbered 2, after V lost 4 bases and J lost 5 bases. Germline CDR1 KGHSH, CDR2 LQKENI. CDR3 residues: CASSQTSGRDNEQFF. CDR3 sequence (DNA): TGTGCCAGCTCACAAACTAGCGGGAGGGACAATGAGCAGTTCTTC.

The CDR3 DNA is TGTGCCAGCAGCTCCCACTTCGACAGGGCCGGGGAGCTGTTTTTT. It is translated as CASSSHFDRAGELFF. The rearrangement joins TRBV7-6 to TRBJ2-2, with 7 bases matching TRBD1. The germline gives CDR1 SGHVS, CDR2 FNYEAQ. The CDR3 has 15 residues. V dropped 4 bases and J dropped 6; count of bases not matched to a gene: 8.

The genes are TRBV13 and TRBJ2-5; the match to TRBD1 covers 8 bases. There are 12 residues in the CDR3. Per germline, CDR1 PRHDT and CDR2 FYEKMQ (reference sequence). The V segment lost 6 bases and the J segment 5 bases; nucleotides outside the gene matches: 2. The CDR3 protein is CASRRQGETQYF. Written as DNA, the CDR3 is TGTGCCAGCAGACGACAGGGGGAGACCCAGTACTTC.

This chain connects TRBV7-6 to TRBJ1-5; 9 nucleotides line up with TRBD1. This CDR3 is 15 amino acids long. V gave up 5 bases and J gave up 4 bases; unmatched junction bases: 6. The germline CDR1 and CDR2 sequences are SGHVS and FNYEAQ. The CDR3 sequence: CASSRGQGLNQPQHF. The CDR3 nucleotides read TGTGCCAGCAGCCGGGGACAGGGTCTTAATCAGCCCCAGCATTTT.

The rearrangement joins TRBV6-5 to TRBJ1-2; D is undetermined. Germline V gene data show CDR1 as MNHEY and CDR2 as SVGAGI. The CDR3 is 13 amino acids. The germline V and J ends were trimmed by 10 bases and 5 bases, with 17 bases remaining between them. CDR3 protein: CATGPGRGYGYTF. The CDR3 bases are TGTGCCACCGGTCCGGGGAGAGGGTATGGCTACACCTTC.